The sequence of this T cell receptor (beta chain) was determined in a study of blood T cell repertoires in COVID-19. V was cut by 8 bases and J by 1 base, with 8 bases left in between. The CDR3 totals 11 residues. Germline assignment: CDR1 SQVTM and CDR2 ANQGSEA. This clone was counted only a few times. Here immunoSEQ multiplex PCR was the method, and the copy in TCRdb shows in-frame clones only, minus some. The sample shows 200,000 to 250,000 clones, about 83% of them seen only once. Input material: peripheral blood. The J gene is TRBJ1-1, the V gene TRBV29-1; no firm D call. The TCR originated in a woman in her twenties or thirties with COVID-19, enrolled during active disease. CDR3 sequence (DNA): TGCAGCATCCGGAGGAACACTGAAGCTTTCTTT. Translating it yields CSIRRNTEAFF.